The entry below gives a single T cell receptor beta chain sequence along with its context. The data belong to a study of cytomegalovirus exposure and HLA in healthy donors. PCR used 60 Vbeta primers and 13 Jbeta primers. In the authors' workflow: In a later analysis, of 80 million to 90 million unique beta chains, 9 million to 11 million appeared in at least two donors. The table came from immunoSEQ multiplex PCR; TCRdb's copy has only in-frame clones and leaves some out. D and trimming were read from the DNA, whereas the V and J calls and clone size are those reported in that table. Here the sample spans about 120,000 clones, around 81% being singletons. Per the germline V gene, CDR1 is SNHLY and CDR2 is FYNNEI. V was pared by 6 bases and J by 0 bases, with 2 bases between. This CDR3 spans 11 amino acids.

What was sequenced was PBMCs. The TCR comes from a woman aged 40 to 50 in good health and CMV-seronegative. V is TRBV2 and J is TRBJ2-5; D call uncertain. The DNA for the CDR3 is TGTGCCAGCAGCTACCAAGAGACCCAGTACTTC. This translates into CASSYQETQYF.